This entry is about one TCR beta chain. Its cognate antigen is unknown. Every patient experienced relapse after autologous stem cell transplantation, and brentuximab vedotin exposure varied. Classification of best responses gave complete response, partial response or progressive disease. The data were obtained in a study of PD-1 blockade in classical Hodgkin lymphoma. Study-wide results and limits: Significantly greater TCR diversity emerged by C4D1 in CD4+ cells but not CD8+ cells. Baseline TCR diversity was reportedly lower in newly diagnosed patients than in healthy donors. It was reported as lower still in relapsed/refractory patients.

Repertoires were generated with immunoSEQ multiplex PCR, while TCRdb's copy carries only in-frame clones and drops some. Among about 35,000 clones listed, about 70% were seen once. With 2 bases removed from V and 0 bases from J, the gap between germline ends came to 13 bases. From germline, CDR1 is MNHEY and CDR2 SMNVEV (reference sequence). This CDR3 region has 16 residues. The clonotype originates from a human donor with classical Hodgkin lymphoma. This sample comprised peripheral blood mononuclear cells (PBMCs), obtained before the second cycle of nivolumab. The chain employs TRBV27 and TRBJ1-2; D gene ambiguous. This CDR3 reads CASSLGLSTTNYGYTF. The CDR3 coding sequence is TGTGCCAGCAGTTTAGGTCTCTCGACCACTAACTATGGCTACACCTTC.